A selection of T cell receptor beta chains follows, all from one sample in a study of human T cells and chemical hapten exposure. TCRdb independently ran MiXCR on the RACE reads; one entry per CDR3 protein. The sample lists 50,000 to 70,000 distinct CDR3 sequences; about an eighth were seen once. Sequenced material: whole blood, taken in connection with sensitization to the hapten diphenylcyclopropenone (DPC). The receptors were sampled from a man aged 25-45 years with alopecia areata. Some clones in this sample may be carry-over from other donors' samples. CDR3s include the opening cysteine and the closing phenylalanine or tryptophan. Only part of the rows carry a size: once, few, many, or a class if the clone is expanded.

cdr3_aa: CASSPRQGDYGYTF; clone_size: many; v_call: TRBV11-2
cdr3_aa: CASSRLADNEQFF; clone_size: few; v_call: TRBV14
cdr3_aa: CASRMNTEAFF; clone_size: -; v_call: TRBV5-1
cdr3_aa: CASSLVGGLGEKLFF; clone_size: many; v_call: TRBV5-1
cdr3_aa: CATSAPGETWYGYTF; clone_size: many; v_call: TRBV24-1
cdr3_aa: CASSLDYKGAFF; clone_size: many; v_call: TRBV7-9
cdr3_aa: CASSRDGASYEQYF; clone_size: many; v_call: TRBV5-1
cdr3_aa: CASSKGVQETQYF; clone_size: many; v_call: TRBV5-1
cdr3_aa: CASSQGAASGGNQETQYF; clone_size: medium-sized; v_call: TRBV4-2
cdr3_aa: CASSLKGGSNSPLHF; clone_size: -; v_call: TRBV7-3
cdr3_aa: CASSLGGVTNTEAFF; clone_size: many; v_call: TRBV7-3
cdr3_aa: CATRAGGRQETQYF; clone_size: many; v_call: TRBV24-1
cdr3_aa: CATELSYNEQFF; clone_size: many; v_call: TRBV7-9
cdr3_aa: CASSFNTGGRYTF; clone_size: few; v_call: TRBV5-1
cdr3_aa: CSARQGILGMSYTF; clone_size: -; v_call: TRBV20-1
cdr3_aa: CSVDGTGSSYNEQFF; clone_size: few; v_call: TRBV29-1
cdr3_aa: CASSVSAGTGSLSSYEQYF; clone_size: few; v_call: TRBV9
cdr3_aa: CASSLNGRTGAADTQYF; clone_size: many; v_call: TRBV7-2
cdr3_aa: CASSYSVGASSLYEQYF; clone_size: -; v_call: TRBV6-5
cdr3_aa: CASSLRGPGGGSPLHF; clone_size: many; v_call: TRBV5-4
cdr3_aa: CSVEAEGGESYNEQFF; clone_size: -; v_call: TRBV29-1
cdr3_aa: CASSLVRGDQPQHF; clone_size: -; v_call: TRBV7-9
cdr3_aa: CASSPQGNYGYTF; clone_size: few; v_call: TRBV11-2
cdr3_aa: CASGQTETQYF; clone_size: -; v_call: TRBV12-3/TRBV12-4
cdr3_aa: CASSPSSEGYTIYF; clone_size: once; v_call: TRBV18
cdr3_aa: CASTPDRVDEAFF; clone_size: few; v_call: TRBV10-1
cdr3_aa: CSGVGLLLAKNIQYF; clone_size: many; v_call: TRBV20-1
cdr3_aa: CAWRRYTGAPNTEAFF; clone_size: many; v_call: TRBV30
cdr3_aa: CASTSSGNTIYF; clone_size: -; v_call: TRBV5-6
cdr3_aa: CASSPRQGANTEAFF; clone_size: many; v_call: TRBV7-6
cdr3_aa: CASSTGEPQHF; clone_size: -; v_call: TRBV6-2/TRBV6-3
cdr3_aa: CASSLGSSYGNTEAFF; clone_size: -; v_call: TRBV7-8
cdr3_aa: CSVLGQTDEQYF; clone_size: few; v_call: TRBV29-1
cdr3_aa: CASSMGYQPQHF; clone_size: few; v_call: TRBV7-9
cdr3_aa: CASSLRTGDSEQYF; clone_size: -; v_call: TRBV11-3
cdr3_aa: CASSALANYGYTF; clone_size: many; v_call: TRBV9
cdr3_aa: CASIGGRTDTQYF; clone_size: few; v_call: TRBV2
cdr3_aa: CASSLGEGPYGYTF; clone_size: many; v_call: TRBV5-1
cdr3_aa: CASSFGQGNTEKLFF; clone_size: many; v_call: TRBV12-3/TRBV12-4
cdr3_aa: CASSLLAGPRADTQYF; clone_size: few; v_call: TRBV7-3
cdr3_aa: CASSESGVNTEAFF; clone_size: -; v_call: TRBV2
cdr3_aa: CASSLRSVRKLFF; clone_size: -; v_call: TRBV12-3/TRBV12-4
cdr3_aa: CASSSTQQSEAFF; clone_size: -; v_call: TRBV27
cdr3_aa: CASSLGGAGRGQPQHF; clone_size: -; v_call: TRBV6-6
cdr3_aa: CASSPSRREQYF; clone_size: many; v_call: TRBV6-5
cdr3_aa: CASSFRTEAFF; clone_size: few; v_call: TRBV7-2
cdr3_aa: CASSSGQFGEQYF; clone_size: -; v_call: TRBV11-1
cdr3_aa: CSASRGTGYNEQFF; clone_size: -; v_call: TRBV20-1
cdr3_aa: CASSGTGVAGNQPQHF; clone_size: -; v_call: TRBV25-1
cdr3_aa: CASSRDRNYGYTF; clone_size: many; v_call: TRBV27
cdr3_aa: CATRAGDSNQPQHF; clone_size: -; v_call: TRBV24-1
cdr3_aa: CASRGQGVSSYNEQFF; clone_size: -; v_call: TRBV28
cdr3_aa: CAISEVRAPVSEQYF; clone_size: many; v_call: TRBV10-3